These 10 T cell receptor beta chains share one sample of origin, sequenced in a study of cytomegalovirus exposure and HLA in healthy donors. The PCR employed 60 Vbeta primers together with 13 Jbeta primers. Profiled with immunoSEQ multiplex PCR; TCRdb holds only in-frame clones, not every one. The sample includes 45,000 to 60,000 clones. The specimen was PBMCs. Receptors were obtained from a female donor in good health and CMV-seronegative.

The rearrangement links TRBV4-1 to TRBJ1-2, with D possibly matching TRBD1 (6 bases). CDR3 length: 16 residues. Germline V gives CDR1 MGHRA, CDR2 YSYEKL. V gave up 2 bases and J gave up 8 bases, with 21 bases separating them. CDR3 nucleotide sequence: TGCGCCAGCAGCCAACGTCAGGGGATAGGAGAGTTGGGCTACACCTTC. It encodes CASSQRQGIGELGYTF.

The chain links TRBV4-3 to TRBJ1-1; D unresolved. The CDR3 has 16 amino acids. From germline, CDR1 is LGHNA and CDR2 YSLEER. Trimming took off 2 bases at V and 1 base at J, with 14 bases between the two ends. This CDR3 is CASSQKREGTNTEAFF. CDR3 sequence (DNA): TGCGCCAGCAGCCAAAAGAGAGAGGGCACGAACACTGAAGCTTTCTTT.

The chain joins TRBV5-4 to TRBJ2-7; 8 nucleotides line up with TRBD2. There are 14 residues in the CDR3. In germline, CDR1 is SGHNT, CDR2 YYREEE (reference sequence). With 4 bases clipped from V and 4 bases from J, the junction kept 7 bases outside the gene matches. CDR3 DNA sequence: TGTGCCAGCAGCCCGGGAGGGCAAGGGTACGAGCAGTACTTC. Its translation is CASSPGGQGYEQYF.

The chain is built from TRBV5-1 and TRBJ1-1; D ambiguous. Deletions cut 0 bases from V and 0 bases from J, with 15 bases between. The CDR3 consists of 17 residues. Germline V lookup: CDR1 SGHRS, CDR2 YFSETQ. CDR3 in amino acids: CASSLGPWVRLNTEAFF. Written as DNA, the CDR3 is TGCGCCAGCAGCTTGGGGCCTTGGGTCAGGCTGAACACTGAAGCTTTCTTT.

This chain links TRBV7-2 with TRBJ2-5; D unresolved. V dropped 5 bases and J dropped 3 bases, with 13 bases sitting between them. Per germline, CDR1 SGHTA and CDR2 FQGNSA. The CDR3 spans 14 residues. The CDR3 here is CASSPRGAEETQYF. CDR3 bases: TGTGCCAGCAGCCCCCGCGGAGCAGAAGAGACCCAGTACTTC.

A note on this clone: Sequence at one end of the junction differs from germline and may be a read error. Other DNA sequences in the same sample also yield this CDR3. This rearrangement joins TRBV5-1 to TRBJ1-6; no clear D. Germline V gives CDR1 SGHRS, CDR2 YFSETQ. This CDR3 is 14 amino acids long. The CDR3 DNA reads TGCGCCAGCAGCTTACGTATTCAGGATTCACCCCTACACTTT. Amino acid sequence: CASSLRIQDSPLHF.

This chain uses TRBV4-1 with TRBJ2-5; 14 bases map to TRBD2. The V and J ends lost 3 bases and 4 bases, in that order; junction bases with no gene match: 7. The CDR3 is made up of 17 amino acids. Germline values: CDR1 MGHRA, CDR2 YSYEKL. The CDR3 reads CASSQGRLAGGPETQYF. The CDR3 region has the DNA TGCGCCAGCAGCCAGGGCCGACTAGCGGGAGGGCCAGAGACCCAGTACTTC.

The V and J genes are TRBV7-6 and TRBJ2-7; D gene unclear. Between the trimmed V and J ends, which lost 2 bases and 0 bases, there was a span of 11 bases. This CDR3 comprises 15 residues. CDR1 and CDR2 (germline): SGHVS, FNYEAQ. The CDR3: CASSLKSRGSYEQYF. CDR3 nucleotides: TGTGCCAGCAGCTTAAAGTCACGAGGCTCCTACGAGCAGTACTTC.

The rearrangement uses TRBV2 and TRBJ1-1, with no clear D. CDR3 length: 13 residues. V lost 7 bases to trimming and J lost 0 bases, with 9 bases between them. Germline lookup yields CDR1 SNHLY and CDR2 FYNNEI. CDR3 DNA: TGTGCCAGCAACCAGGAACTGAACACTGAAGCTTTCTTT. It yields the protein CASNQELNTEAFF.

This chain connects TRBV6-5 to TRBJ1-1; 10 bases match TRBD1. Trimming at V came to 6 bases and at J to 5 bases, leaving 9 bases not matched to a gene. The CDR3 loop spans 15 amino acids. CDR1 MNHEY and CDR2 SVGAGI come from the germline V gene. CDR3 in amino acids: CASRGDRGRRTEAFF. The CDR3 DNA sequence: TGTGCCAGCAGAGGAGACAGGGGGCGGCGGACTGAAGCTTTCTTT.